This TCR beta chain was documented in a study of early T cells in non-severe SARS-CoV-2 infection. Study as a whole: Unsorted whole-blood RNA was sequenced in bulk, leaving chains unpaired.

Individual cDNA molecules were tagged with unique molecular identifiers, the study reported. TCRdb used MiXCR to reprocess the 5' RACE reads, holding one entry per CDR3 protein. This table holds fewer than 40,000 distinct CDR3 sequences, less than 6.5% found once. This CDR3 has 13 residues. Trimming took off 0 bases at V and 13 bases at J, with 14 bases between the two ends. Germline-derived CDR1 and CDR2 are LGHDT and YNNKEL (reference sequence). The sample holds a few counts of this clonotype. This chain uses TRBV3-1 with TRBJ2-3; D not resolved. The sample consisted of whole blood. The receptor comes from an adult who was a healthcare worker with PCR-confirmed SARS-CoV-2 infection or an uninfected control (not recorded which). DNA for the CDR3: TGTGCCAGCAGCCAAGAACCCACCCAGGAGAAGTATTTT. Translation: CASSQEPTQEKYF.